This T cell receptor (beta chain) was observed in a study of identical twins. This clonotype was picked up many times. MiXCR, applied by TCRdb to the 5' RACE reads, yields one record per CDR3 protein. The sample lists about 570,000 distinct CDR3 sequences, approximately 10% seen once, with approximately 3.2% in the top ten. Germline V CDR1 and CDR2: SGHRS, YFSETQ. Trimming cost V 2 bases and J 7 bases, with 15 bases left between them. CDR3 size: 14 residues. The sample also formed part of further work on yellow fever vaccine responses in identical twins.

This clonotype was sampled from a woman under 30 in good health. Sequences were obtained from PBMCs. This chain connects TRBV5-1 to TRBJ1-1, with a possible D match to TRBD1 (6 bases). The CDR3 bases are TGCGCCAGCAGCTTAACTCCAGGGGACCTTGAAGCTTTCTTT. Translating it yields CASSLTPGDLEAFF.